Here is one T cell receptor (beta chain) with its context. This entry is derived from a study of patients and donors after allogeneic stem cell transplantation. TCRdb analysed the RT-PCR reads with MiXCR anew, one entry per CDR3 protein. The profile shows 95,000 to 120,000 distinct CDR3 sequences, approximately 35% of them singletons. The CDR3 is made up of 15 amino acids. Germline lookup yields CDR1 DFQATT and CDR2 SNEGSKA (reference sequence). Trimming removed 4 bases from V and 0 bases from J, with 12 bases in between. Sequencing input: blood, either unsorted or a sorted T cell fraction (not recorded which). The sequence came from a human donor who was either an allogeneic HSCT recipient or a stem cell or donor lymphocyte infusion donor (not recorded which). It is not recorded whose cells these are; they may come from a transplant donor. This rearrangement joins TRBV20-1 to TRBJ2-2, with D possibly TRBD2 on 6 matching bases. CDR3 amino acids: CSATSSGANTGELFF. CDR3 DNA: TGCAGTGCTACGAGTAGCGGAGCGAACACCGGGGAGCTGTTTTTT.